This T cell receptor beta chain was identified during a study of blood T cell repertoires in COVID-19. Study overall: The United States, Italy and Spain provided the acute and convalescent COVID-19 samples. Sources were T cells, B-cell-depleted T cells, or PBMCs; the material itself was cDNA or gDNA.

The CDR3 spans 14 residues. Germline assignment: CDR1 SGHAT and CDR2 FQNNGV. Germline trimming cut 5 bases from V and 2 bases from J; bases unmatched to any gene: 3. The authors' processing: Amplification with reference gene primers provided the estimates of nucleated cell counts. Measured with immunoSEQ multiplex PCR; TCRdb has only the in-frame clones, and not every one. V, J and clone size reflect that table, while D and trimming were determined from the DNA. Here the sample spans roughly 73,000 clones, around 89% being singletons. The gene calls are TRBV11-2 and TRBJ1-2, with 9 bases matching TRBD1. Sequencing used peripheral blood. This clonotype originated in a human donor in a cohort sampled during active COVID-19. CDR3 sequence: CASSLGQGNYGYTF. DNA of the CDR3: TGTGCCAGCAGCCTCGGACAGGGGAACTATGGCTACACCTTC.